These T cell receptor beta chains were read from a single sample in a study of CD8+CD57+ T cells in acquired aplastic anemia. Each CDR3 protein gets one entry after TCRdb re-called the reads with MiXCR. The sample has over 150,000 distinct CDR3 sequences, 55% to 65% seen once. The sample taken for sequencing was sorted CD4+, CD8+, or CD8+CD57+ T cells (not recorded which) from PBMCs. The receptors shown here come from a human donor with aplastic anemia. Both conserved end residues are part of each CDR3. A D gene is named only where the DNA matches it firmly. Clone size is shown for a subset of rows, as once, few, many or a class of expanded clone.

v_call: TRBV20-1; clone_size: -; d_call: -; j_call: TRBJ1-1; cdr3_nt: TGCAGTGGCCCACTGGGGAACACTGAAGCTTTCTTT; cdr3_aa: CSGPLGNTEAFF
v_call: TRBV29-1; clone_size: -; d_call: TRBD1; j_call: TRBJ2-1; cdr3_nt: TGCAGCGTCCGAGACAGGGGATACAATGAGCAGTTCTTC; cdr3_aa: CSVRDRGYNEQFF
v_call: TRBV2; clone_size: -; d_call: TRBD1; j_call: TRBJ1-5; cdr3_nt: TGTGCCAGCAAAGACAGGGTTGGCAATCAGCCCCAGCATTTT; cdr3_aa: CASKDRVGNQPQHF
v_call: TRBV19; clone_size: -; d_call: -; j_call: TRBJ2-7; cdr3_nt: TGTGCCAGTAGTATAGTTCTATCCTACGAGCAGTACTTC; cdr3_aa: CASSIVLSYEQYF
v_call: TRBV19; clone_size: -; d_call: -; j_call: TRBJ2-7; cdr3_nt: TGCGCCAGCAGCCAAAGGGTTTCCTACGAGCAGTACTTC; cdr3_aa: CASSQRVSYEQYF
v_call: TRBV9; clone_size: -; d_call: -; j_call: TRBJ2-2; cdr3_nt: TGTGCCAGCAGCCCCCACAGGGTCACCGGGGAGCTGTTTTTT; cdr3_aa: CASSPHRVTGELFF
v_call: TRBV12-3/TRBV12-4; clone_size: -; d_call: -; j_call: TRBJ2-6; cdr3_nt: TGTGCCAGCAGTTTCCGGGGAACCAACGTCCTGACTTTC; cdr3_aa: CASSFRGTNVLTF
v_call: TRBV19; clone_size: -; d_call: -; j_call: TRBJ2-7; cdr3_nt: TGTGCCAGTAGTACCCAGGGAAGCTCCTACGAGCAGTACTTC; cdr3_aa: CASSTQGSSYEQYF
v_call: TRBV7-2; clone_size: -; d_call: TRBD1; j_call: TRBJ1-1; cdr3_nt: TGTGCCAGCAGGCCCGGGACAGGGGATAACACTGAAGCTTTCTTT; cdr3_aa: CASRPGTGDNTEAFF
v_call: TRBV14; clone_size: -; d_call: TRBD1; j_call: TRBJ2-7; cdr3_nt: TGTGCCAGCAGCCGGGGACAGGGGACCTACGAGCAGTACTTC; cdr3_aa: CASSRGQGTYEQYF
v_call: TRBV7-7; clone_size: -; d_call: -; j_call: TRBJ1-1; cdr3_nt: TGTGCTAGCAGCGACGGTCTCGGCACTGAAGCTTTCTTT; cdr3_aa: CASSDGLGTEAFF
v_call: TRBV5-1; clone_size: -; d_call: -; j_call: TRBJ2-3; cdr3_nt: TGCGCCAGCAGCTTCTGGCGGGGCACTCCAGATACGCAGTATTTT; cdr3_aa: CASSFWRGTPDTQYF
v_call: TRBV12-3/TRBV12-4; clone_size: -; d_call: -; j_call: TRBJ1-2; cdr3_nt: TGTGCCAGCAGTCCTAACCTATCACAGGGCTACACCTTC; cdr3_aa: CASSPNLSQGYTF
v_call: TRBV10-3; clone_size: many; d_call: TRBD2; j_call: TRBJ2-2; cdr3_nt: TGTGCCATCAGTGATAGCGGGTCAAACACCGGGGAGCTGTTTTTT; cdr3_aa: CAISDSGSNTGELFF
v_call: TRBV29-1; clone_size: many; d_call: TRBD1; j_call: TRBJ1-2; cdr3_nt: TGCAGCGTTGACGAGGGGGCTGGCGGCTACACCTTC; cdr3_aa: CSVDEGAGGYTF
v_call: TRBV29-1; clone_size: -; d_call: TRBD2; j_call: TRBJ2-7; cdr3_nt: TGCAGCGCCCATTCTAGCGGGTCGTACGAGCAGTACTTC; cdr3_aa: CSAHSSGSYEQYF
v_call: TRBV10-2; clone_size: -; d_call: -; j_call: TRBJ1-2; cdr3_nt: TGCGCCAGCAGTGAAAGGACAACAGCTAACTATGGCTACACCTTC; cdr3_aa: CASSERTTANYGYTF
v_call: TRBV7-9; clone_size: -; d_call: -; j_call: TRBJ1-5; cdr3_nt: TGTGCCAGCAGCTTTGGACAAAGCAATCAGCCCCAGCATTTT; cdr3_aa: CASSFGQSNQPQHF
v_call: TRBV16; clone_size: -; d_call: -; j_call: TRBJ1-2; cdr3_nt: TGTGCCAGCAGCCAATCCATTACAGGGTCCAGTGGCTACACCTTC; cdr3_aa: CASSQSITGSSGYTF
v_call: TRBV19; clone_size: -; d_call: -; j_call: TRBJ1-5; cdr3_nt: TGTGCCAGTAAGATAGGGGAAGGCAATCAGCCCCAGCATTTT; cdr3_aa: CASKIGEGNQPQHF
v_call: TRBV2; clone_size: -; d_call: TRBD1; j_call: TRBJ2-3; cdr3_nt: TGTGCCAGCAGTCATGCTACCCTGACAGGGGCGATTAGCACAGATACGCAGTATTTT; cdr3_aa: CASSHATLTGAISTDTQYF
v_call: TRBV7-9; clone_size: -; d_call: TRBD2; j_call: TRBJ2-5; cdr3_nt: TGTGCCAGCAGCACTACGCGGACTAGCTCCGGGACCCAGTACTTC; cdr3_aa: CASSTTRTSSGTQYF
v_call: TRBV29-1; clone_size: few; d_call: -; j_call: TRBJ1-2; cdr3_nt: TGCAGCGTTGAGAATGCTGGTCAGGACAGCCACTATGGCTACACCTTC; cdr3_aa: CSVENAGQDSHYGYTF
v_call: TRBV19; clone_size: -; d_call: TRBD1; j_call: TRBJ1-6; cdr3_nt: TGTGCCAGTAGTAGACAGGGGGGTTATAATTCACCCCTCCACTTT; cdr3_aa: CASSRQGGYNSPLHF
v_call: TRBV19; clone_size: many; d_call: TRBD1; j_call: TRBJ1-2; cdr3_nt: TGTGCCAGTAGTATGAGGGACAGGGGGAACTTCTATGGCTACACCTTC; cdr3_aa: CASSMRDRGNFYGYTF
v_call: TRBV20-1; clone_size: once; d_call: -; j_call: TRBJ2-5; cdr3_nt: TGCAGTGCCCCGTGGGGCCTCCAAGAGACCCAGTACTTC; cdr3_aa: CSAPWGLQETQYF
v_call: TRBV29-1; clone_size: -; d_call: -; j_call: TRBJ2-7; cdr3_nt: TGCAGCGTTGGCACGGCAGTCTGGCAGTACTTC; cdr3_aa: CSVGTAVWQYF
v_call: TRBV12-3/TRBV12-4; clone_size: few; d_call: -; j_call: TRBJ1-6; cdr3_nt: TGTGCCAGCAGACCACAGGGACGTTTTAGTTCACCCCTCCACTTT; cdr3_aa: CASRPQGRFSSPLHF
v_call: TRBV27; clone_size: many; d_call: -; j_call: TRBJ1-5; cdr3_nt: TGTGCCAGCAGTTTATGGGGCAATCAGCCCCAGCATTTT; cdr3_aa: CASSLWGNQPQHF
v_call: TRBV19; clone_size: many; d_call: TRBD1; j_call: TRBJ1-5; cdr3_nt: TGTGCCAGTAGTTACCGACAGGGGGATTGGAATCAGCCCCAGCATTTT; cdr3_aa: CASSYRQGDWNQPQHF
v_call: TRBV2; clone_size: -; d_call: TRBD1; j_call: TRBJ1-5; cdr3_nt: TGTGCCAGCAGTGTCAGACAGGGTGATCTGCCCCAGCATTTT; cdr3_aa: CASSVRQGDLPQHF
v_call: TRBV12-3/TRBV12-4; clone_size: few; d_call: TRBD1; j_call: TRBJ2-7; cdr3_nt: TGTGCCAGCAGTCCGACAGGGAAGGGCTACGAGCAGTACTTC; cdr3_aa: CASSPTGKGYEQYF
v_call: TRBV7-6; clone_size: -; d_call: -; j_call: TRBJ1-4; cdr3_nt: TGTGCCAGCAGGTACAGGGTCGGAGGAAGACTGTTTTTT; cdr3_aa: CASRYRVGGRLFF
v_call: TRBV20-1; clone_size: -; d_call: -; j_call: TRBJ2-2; cdr3_nt: TGCAGTGCTCTAGGTGAATTGGGCACCGGGGAGCTGTTTTTT; cdr3_aa: CSALGELGTGELFF
v_call: TRBV10-3; clone_size: -; d_call: -; j_call: TRBJ2-7; cdr3_nt: TGTGCCAGCAGCCATTCCGGGAAGGACTACGAGCAGTACTTC; cdr3_aa: CASSHSGKDYEQYF
v_call: TRBV2; clone_size: once; d_call: -; j_call: TRBJ1-6; cdr3_nt: TGTGCCAGCGCCGGGTACGAGGACTATAATTCACCCCTCCACTTT; cdr3_aa: CASAGYEDYNSPLHF
v_call: TRBV7-9; clone_size: many; d_call: -; j_call: TRBJ2-7; cdr3_nt: TGTGCCAGCACCTACGACGGCTACGAGCAGTACTTC; cdr3_aa: CASTYDGYEQYF
v_call: TRBV12-3/TRBV12-4; clone_size: few; d_call: TRBD1; j_call: TRBJ2-1; cdr3_nt: TGTGCCAGCAGACCACAGGGGAACAATGAGCAGTTCTTC; cdr3_aa: CASRPQGNNEQFF
v_call: TRBV9; clone_size: -; d_call: -; j_call: TRBJ1-2; cdr3_nt: TGTGCCAGCAGCCCTTCAACCTTC; cdr3_aa: CASSPSTF
v_call: TRBV19; clone_size: -; d_call: -; j_call: TRBJ2-1; cdr3_nt: TGTGCCAGTATGGGGGAGCGCTACAATGAGCAGTTCTTC; cdr3_aa: CASMGERYNEQFF
v_call: TRBV20-1; clone_size: -; d_call: -; j_call: TRBJ1-2; cdr3_nt: TGCAGTGCTACCAAACAGGGTGTTGGCTATGGCTACACCTTC; cdr3_aa: CSATKQGVGYGYTF
v_call: TRBV12-1; clone_size: many; d_call: -; j_call: TRBJ1-6; cdr3_nt: TGTGCCAGCAGCTTTCGCAACGCACCCCTCCACTTT; cdr3_aa: CASSFRNAPLHF
v_call: TRBV5-1; clone_size: -; d_call: -; j_call: TRBJ1-6; cdr3_nt: TGCGCCAGCAGCCTCGACAGCCATAATTCACCCCTCCACTTT; cdr3_aa: CASSLDSHNSPLHF
v_call: TRBV9; clone_size: -; d_call: TRBD2; j_call: TRBJ2-7; cdr3_nt: TGTGCCAGCAGCGTAGATCTGGTGCGGGGGGGCCGCTCCTCCTACGAGCAGTACTTC; cdr3_aa: CASSVDLVRGGRSSYEQYF
v_call: TRBV20-1; clone_size: many; d_call: -; j_call: TRBJ1-2; cdr3_nt: TGCAGTGCTAGGGGAACAGGGTTCGGCTATGGCTACACCTTC; cdr3_aa: CSARGTGFGYGYTF
v_call: TRBV2; clone_size: -; d_call: -; j_call: TRBJ1-4; cdr3_nt: TGTGCCAGCAGTGAAGGGGGTGGGAATAATGAAAAACTGTTTTTT; cdr3_aa: CASSEGGGNNEKLFF
v_call: TRBV7-2; clone_size: -; d_call: -; j_call: TRBJ2-5; cdr3_nt: TGTGCCAGCAGCCCGACGGACCTGGCGGAGACCCAGTACTTC; cdr3_aa: CASSPTDLAETQYF
v_call: TRBV11-2; clone_size: many; d_call: -; j_call: TRBJ2-2; cdr3_nt: TGTGCCAGCAGCTTAGCAGCGGCGGGCGGGGAGCTGTTTTTT; cdr3_aa: CASSLAAAGGELFF
v_call: TRBV6-1; clone_size: many; d_call: -; j_call: TRBJ2-3; cdr3_nt: TGTGCCAGCAGTGAAGGGCAGGGCAGCACAGATACGCAGTATTTT; cdr3_aa: CASSEGQGSTDTQYF
v_call: TRBV2; clone_size: once; d_call: -; j_call: TRBJ2-4; cdr3_nt: TGTGCCAGCAGTGAATCCGGAAGGAGGGGATACAAAAACATTCAGTACTTC; cdr3_aa: CASSESGRRGYKNIQYF
v_call: TRBV7-2; clone_size: -; d_call: TRBD1; j_call: TRBJ1-2; cdr3_nt: TGTGCCAGCAGCCCGGACAGGGGGCGGGATGGCTACACCTTC; cdr3_aa: CASSPDRGRDGYTF